This T cell receptor beta chain was captured by sequencing in a study of metastatic and nonmetastatic thyroid tumors. Study at large: Repertoire comparisons spanned blood and tumor or nodule tissue from malignant and benign thyroid patients.

Not a single patient had been given any form of treatment at any point before undergoing thyroid surgery. The CDR3 sequence is 16 residues long. Per the germline V gene, CDR1 is SGHNT and CDR2 is YYREEE (reference sequence). Worth noting for this clone: Germline and junction disagree at one end, which may indicate a read error.

With MiXCR, TCRdb reprocessed the PCR reads. The data show about 41,000 clones, about 24% seen once. The sample was tumor tissue. This clonotype originated in a female donor with papillary thyroid cancer or a benign thyroid nodule (not recorded which). Some clones in this sample may be carry-over from other donors' samples. V gene TRBV5-4 combines with J gene TRBJ2-2, with a weak D call TRBD2 (5 bases). The CDR3 is CASSLGVHLNTGEPFF. The CDR3 coding sequence is TGTGCCAGCAGCTTGGGGGTCCACCTGAACACCGGGGAGCCGTTTTTT.